The 19 T cell receptor beta chains listed next were all sequenced from one sample in a study of blood T cell repertoires in COVID-19. This table comes from immunoSEQ multiplex PCR, and its TCRdb copy is limited to in-frame clones, with some not included. The repertoire holds over 60,000 clones, about 87% seen once, with about 0.93% in the top ten. The sequenced sample was peripheral blood. The source of these receptors is an older man with acute or convalescent COVID-19.

The V and J genes are TRBV29-1 and TRBJ2-1; D not resolved. The germline CDR1 and CDR2 sequences are SQVTM and ANQGSEA. V was pared by 4 bases and J by 0 bases, with 7 bases between. CDR3 size: 13 residues. The CDR3 DNA is TGCAGCGTTGGGGCCACCTCCTACAATGAGCAGTTCTTC. Amino acid sequence: CSVGATSYNEQFF.

The chain carries TRBV3-1 (or the pseudogene TRBV3-2) and TRBJ1-1; no reliable D call. The V end lost 4 bases, the J end lost 0 bases, and 3 bases lay between the germline ends. Germline lookup yields CDR1 LGHDT and CDR2 YNNKEL (reference sequence). The CDR3 runs to 12 residues. CDR3: CASSLMNTEAFF. The DNA of the CDR3 is TGTGCCAGCAGCCTAATGAACACTGAAGCTTTCTTT.

This chain joins TRBV18 and TRBJ1-4, with D unresolved. The V and J ends lost 2 bases and 2 bases respectively, with 6 bases between them. Germline V gene data show CDR1 as KGHSH and CDR2 as LQKENI. This CDR3 is built from 14 residues. The CDR3 DNA reads as TGTGCCAGCTCACCAAGCGACACTAATGAAAAACTGTTTTTT. This gives the protein CASSPSDTNEKLFF.

CDR3 sequence: CSAGTGEETQYF. The CDR3 DNA sequence: TGCAGCGCAGGGACAGGAGAAGAGACCCAGTACTTC. The rearrangement links TRBV29-1 to TRBJ2-5, with 8 bases that match TRBD1. CDR3 size: 12 residues. From germline, CDR1 is SQVTM and CDR2 ANQGSEA. J gave up 3 bases and V 7 bases, and 4 bases lay outside the gene matches.

The rearrangement joins TRBV27 to TRBJ1-5; 10 nucleotides align to TRBD1. This CDR3 has 15 amino acids. CDR1 MNHEY and CDR2 SMNVEV come from the germline V gene (reference sequence). V trimming: 7 bases; J trimming: 4 bases; junction bases outside the gene matches: 7. The CDR3 loop is CASTSGTGANQPQHF. Here the CDR3 DNA reads TGTGCCAGCACCTCGGGGACAGGGGCAAATCAGCCCCAGCATTTT.

The gene calls are TRBV5-1 and TRBJ1-5; D may be TRBD1 (5 bases). CDR1 is SGHRS and CDR2 is YFSETQ in the germline V gene. The CDR3 has 14 residues. Trimming took off 3 bases at V and 5 bases at J, with 12 bases between the two ends. The CDR3 spells CASSSGMSDQPQHF. CDR3 DNA: TGCGCCAGCAGCTCAGGGATGAGTGATCAGCCCCAGCATTTT.

The gene calls are TRBV28 and TRBJ1-2; no clear D. Germline V gene sequence: CDR1 MDHEN, CDR2 SYDVKM. The CDR3 is made up of 16 amino acids. Trimming left V 2 bases short and J 0 bases short, with 13 bases between. CDR3 sequence: CASSLGGGMTNYGYTF. The CDR3 nucleotides read TGTGCCAGCAGTTTAGGCGGAGGGATGACTAACTATGGCTACACCTTC.

V gene TRBV11-2 combines with J gene TRBJ1-2; D is unclear. The germline gives CDR1 SGHAT, CDR2 FQNNGV. The CDR3 is made up of 13 amino acids. Trimming removed 3 bases from V and 7 bases from J, with 12 bases in between. The CDR3 nucleotides are TGTGCCAGCAGCTTCGGAGGGCGGCTTGGCTACACCTTC. This encodes CASSFGGRLGYTF.

The chain uses TRBV5-1 and TRBJ2-5; the D gene is possibly TRBD2 (7 bases). CDR3 length: 16 residues. Per the germline V gene, CDR1 is SGHRS and CDR2 is YFSETQ. The V end was cut by 6 bases, the J end by 4 bases, with 22 bases between. CDR3 sequence: CASTDPQGGRVETQYF. For the CDR3, the DNA is TGCGCCAGCACCGATCCACAGGGAGGGCGCGTAGAGACCCAGTACTTC. Complete variable domain (other parts from reference TRBV5-1 and TRBJ2-5): KAGVTQTPRYLIKTRGQQVTLSCSPISGHRSVSWYQQTPGQGLQFLFEYFSETQRNKGNFPGRFSGRQFSNSRSEMNVSTLELGDSALYLCASTDPQGGRVETQYFGPGTRLLVL.

J is TRBJ2-1 and V is TRBV2, with TRBD2 matching over 8 bases. The CDR3 spans 15 residues. V gave up 5 bases and J gave up 7 bases; unmatched junction bases: 10. Germline V gives CDR1 SNHLY, CDR2 FYNNEI. In nucleotides, the CDR3 is TGTGCCAGCAGTTCCAGCGGGGGAAATCTTAATGAGCAGTTCTTC. Translated, it gives CASSSSGGNLNEQFF.

This rearrangement joins TRBV18 to TRBJ2-5, with D tentatively TRBD2 (5 bases). The ends were cut back, 2 bases at V and 5 bases at J, with 15 bases in the middle. The CDR3 is 15 amino acids. Germline values: CDR1 KGHSH, CDR2 LQKENI. CDR3 coding DNA: TGTGCCAGCTCACCAGGGGATAAACCGGGGGAGACCCAGTACTTC. It specifies CASSPGDKPGETQYF. Filled out from reference TRBV18 and TRBJ2-5, the complete variable domain reads NAGVMQNPRHLVRRRGQEARLRCSPMKGHSHVYWYRQLPEEGLKFMVYLQKENIIDESGMPKERFSAEFPKEGPSILRIQQVVRGDSAAYFCASSPGDKPGETQYFGPGTRLLVL.

About this clone: Other DNA sequences in this specimen translate into the identical CDR3. V gene TRBV11-3 combines with J gene TRBJ2-7; D perhaps matches TRBD2 (6 bases). The CDR3 runs 13 residues. V shed 4 bases and J shed 4 bases, with 11 bases lying between them. Germline assignment: CDR1 SGHNT and CDR2 YENEEA. CDR3 nucleotide sequence: TGTGCCAGCAGCTCCTTTAGCGGTTACGAGCAGTACTTC. Protein sequence: CASSSFSGYEQYF.

The CDR3 nucleotides are TGTGCCACCAGCAAAGGTAATCCGGGTGACGAGCAGTACTTC. Amino acids: CATSKGNPGDEQYF. This rearrangement joins TRBV15 to TRBJ2-7; D unresolved. The V gene lost 4 bases and the J gene lost 5 bases, with 15 bases spanning the gap. Per germline, CDR1 LNHNV and CDR2 YYDKDF (reference sequence). The CDR3 is 14 residues long.

This chain connects TRBV15 to TRBJ1-5; D gene unclear. CDR1 and CDR2 from the germline V gene are LNHNV and YYDKDF (reference sequence). Trimming shortened V by 0 bases and J by 3 bases, and 3 bases separated the two germline ends. The CDR3 has 13 residues. CDR3 region: CATSRDLNQPQHF. The CDR3 DNA is TGTGCCACCAGCAGAGACCTCAATCAGCCCCAGCATTTT.

The chain links TRBV30 to TRBJ2-2; TRBD2 matches 8 bases. The V gene end was trimmed by 5 bases and the J gene end by 7 bases; junction bases not matched to a gene: 9. This CDR3 region has 14 residues. CDR1 and CDR2 (germline): GTSNPN, SVGIG (reference sequence). CDR3 amino acids: CAWGGSGGNGELFF. CDR3 coding DNA: TGTGCCTGGGGCGGTTCGGGGGGGAACGGGGAGCTGTTTTTT. Based on the CDR3 plus reference TRBV30 and TRBJ2-2, the full variable domain is SQTIHQWPATLVQPVGSPLSLECTVEGTSNPNLYWYRQAAGRGLQLLFYSVGIGQISSEVPQNLSASRPQDRQFILSSKKLLLSDSGFYLCAWGGSGGNGELFFGEGSRLTVL.

The chain uses TRBV11-2 and TRBJ2-1; TRBD1 matches at 10 bases. The CDR3 is 14 amino acids. V was pared by 5 bases and J by 9 bases, with 7 bases of the junction left unmatched. Looked up from germline, CDR1 is SGHAT and CDR2 is FQNNGV. The CDR3 spells CASSPDRGLGEQFF. The CDR3 DNA follows: TGTGCCAGCAGCCCCGACAGGGGGCTCGGTGAGCAGTTCTTC.

The CDR3 loop reads CASSLPGQGSAEAFF. CDR3 sequence (DNA): TGCGCCAGCAGCTTGCCCGGACAGGGGTCGGCTGAAGCTTTCTTT. The J gene is TRBJ1-1, the V gene TRBV5-1; 9 bases align to TRBD1. Germline values: CDR1 SGHRS, CDR2 YFSETQ. Losses at the gene ends were 1 base for V and 6 bases for J; bases not matched to a gene: 7. The CDR3 has 15 amino acids.

V and J are TRBV19 and TRBJ2-3; 8 nucleotides line up with TRBD2. The CDR3 covers 14 residues. Looked up from germline, CDR1 is LNHDA and CDR2 is SQIVND (reference sequence). The V gene end was trimmed by 7 bases and the J gene end by 4 bases; junction bases not matched to a gene: 7. The CDR3 DNA is TGTGCCAGTATGGCGGGGGGCGCCGCAGATACGCAGTATTTT. Amino acid sequence: CASMAGGAADTQYF. The entire variable domain, with the rest obtained from reference TRBV19 and TRBJ2-3, is as follows: DGGITQSPKYLFRKEGQNVTLSCEQNLNHDAMYWYRQDPGQGLRLIYYSQIVNDFQKGDIAEGYSVSREKKESFPLTVTSAQKNPTAFYLCASMAGGAADTQYFGPGTRLTVL.

The CDR3 here is CASSSRDSLNYGYTF. CDR3 bases: TGTGCCAGCAGCTCCCGGGACAGCCTTAACTATGGCTACACCTTC. V and J are TRBV4-2 and TRBJ1-2; 7 positions agree with TRBD1. The germline gives CDR1 LGHNA, CDR2 YNFKEQ. The CDR3 sequence is 15 residues long. Germline trimming cut 5 bases from V and 1 base from J; bases unmatched to any gene: 7.